These 24 T cell receptor beta chains came from one sample sequenced in a study of Graves' ophthalmopathy and Graves' hyperthyroidism. As the template, RNA transcripts were used to amplify TCR beta CDR3 regions. First-round RT-PCR employed HTBI primers, with a second-round multiplex PCR after it. TCRdb re-derived calls from the multiplex PCR reads in MiXCR, one entry per CDR3 protein. Of around 1,200,000 distinct CDR3 sequences in the sample, about two fifths were seen once. The material sequenced was peripheral blood or thyroid tissue (not recorded which). The receptors originated from an adult man with Graves' hyperthyroidism.

This chain uses TRBV12-3 or TRBV12-4 with TRBJ1-5, with TRBD1 identical over 8 bases. The CDR3 has 14 residues. The V gene end was trimmed by 7 bases and the J gene end by 6 bases; junction bases not matched to a gene: 8. This chain's CDR3 is CASKRTGSVQPQHF. CDR3 coding DNA: TGTGCCAGCAAAAGGACAGGGTCAGTTCAGCCCCAGCATTTT.

In the case of this clonotype: This may be a read error: a much more frequent sequence differs by one nucleotide. This rearrangement joins TRBV7-2 to TRBJ1-2; 8 bases map to TRBD1. Germline assignment: CDR1 SGHTA and CDR2 FQGNSA. The CDR3 consists of 14 residues. Here the CDR3 DNA reads TGTGTCAGCAGCTTCGGGACAGGCGGCTATGGCTACACCTTC. This gives the protein CVSSFGTGGYGYTF.

The genes are TRBV29-1 and TRBJ2-7; D tentatively fits TRBD1 or TRBD2 (5 bases each). The CDR3 spans 12 residues. With 8 bases removed from V and 0 bases from J, the gap between germline ends came to 11 bases. Per germline, CDR1 SQVTM and CDR2 ANQGSEA. In DNA, the CDR3 is TGCAGCTTGGGACGGACCTCCTACGAGCAGTACTTC. It yields the protein CSLGRTSYEQYF.

There are a few counts of this clonotype. The V gene is TRBV29-1, the J gene TRBJ2-3; 11 bases align to TRBD2. The junction had 3 bases not matched to a gene; V was cut back by 7 bases and J by 3 bases. The germline V gene has CDR1 SQVTM and CDR2 ANQGSEA. This CDR3 has 13 amino acids. CDR3 nucleotides: TGCAGCGGGGGACTAGCGGTAACAGATACGCAGTATTTT. This sequence encodes CSGGLAVTDTQYF.

The DNA of the CDR3 is TGTGCCAGCAGCTTCTCCGGGACAGGGGGTATGGGAAGGAGGACCGGGGAGCTGTTTTTT. Its translation is CASSFSGTGGMGRRTGELFF. J is TRBJ2-2 and V is TRBV7-2, with 11 bases lining up with TRBD1. The J segment lost 5 bases and the V segment lost 3 bases, leaving 17 bases of the junction unmatched. Germline-derived CDR1 and CDR2 are SGHTA and FQGNSA. The CDR3 sequence is 20 residues long.

This clonotype has ten or more counts. This rearrangement joins TRBV7-2 to TRBJ1-2; TRBD1 matches at 12 bases. This CDR3 contains 14 residues. The V gene's germline CDR1 is SGHTA and CDR2 FQGNSA. Trimming at V came to 4 bases and at J to 8 bases, leaving 5 bases not matched to a gene. As DNA, the CDR3 is TGTGCCAGCAGCTCGGGACAGGGGGCGCGCGGCTACACCTTC. It codes for CASSSGQGARGYTF.

The J gene is TRBJ2-2, the V gene TRBV5-1; the D gene is possibly TRBD2 (6 bases). V lost 1 base and J 1 base, leaving 11 bases between the germline ends. CDR1 is SGHRS and CDR2 is YFSETQ in the germline V gene. The CDR3 contains 16 residues. The CDR3 nucleotides are TGCGCCAGCAGCTTGATTTGGCGGGAGAACACCGGGGAGCTGTTTTTT. Translation gives CASSLIWRENTGELFF.

This clonotype appeared a single time. One junction end disagrees with the germline gene, perhaps due to a read error. This chain uses TRBV10-2 with TRBJ2-7; D is ambiguous. Germline V gene sequence: CDR1 WSHSY, CDR2 SAAADI. CDR3 length equals 15 residues. The CDR3 region is CASSLSAIPSYEQYF. In DNA, the CDR3 is TGTGCCAGCAGCCTCAGCGCCATCCCCTCCTACGAGCAGTACTTC.

The chain carries TRBV5-1 and TRBJ2-3; unclear D gene. CDR1 and CDR2 (germline): SGHRS, YFSETQ. Trimming cost V 0 bases and J 0 bases, with 8 bases left between them. CDR3 length equals 15 residues. This CDR3 is CASSLVAASTDTQYF. Written as DNA, the CDR3 is TGCGCCAGCAGCTTGGTGGCAGCTAGCACAGATACGCAGTATTTT.

Note on this clonotype: Lacking the conserved final phenylalanine or tryptophan, this CDR3 likely reflects a read error. The DNA is left out, because the CDR3 cannot be placed on it with certainty; the CDR3 is given as TCRdb lists it. The rearrangement joins TRBV29-1 to TRBJ2-5. The CDR3 is 16 amino acids long, termini counted. The germline CDR1 and CDR2 sequences are SQVTM and ANQGSEA. The CDR3 loop is CSVEDRRTNYGYTFGS.

This clonotype came up a few times. A much bigger clone sits one base away, suggesting this may be a read error. The rearrangement joins TRBV24-1 to TRBJ1-2; a possible D gene is TRBD1 (5 bases). This CDR3 contains 14 residues. The V gene's germline CDR1 is KGHDR and CDR2 SFDVKD. Trimming took off 2 bases at V and 10 bases at J, with 16 bases between the two ends. The CDR3 nucleotides read TGTGCCACCAGTGATTCGGGCAGGGCGAGCGACTACACCTTC. It encodes CATSDSGRASDYTF.

Concerning this clonotype itself: This may be a read error: a much more frequent sequence differs by one nucleotide. The rearrangement links TRBV20-1 to TRBJ1-3; D call uncertain. Germline assignment: CDR1 DFQATT and CDR2 SNEGSKA (reference sequence). The CDR3 extends over 13 amino acids. V was pared by 3 bases and J by 2 bases, with 8 bases between. This CDR3 is CSARPDPGNTIYF. CDR3 coding DNA: TGCAGTGCTAGGCCCGATCCTGGAAACACCATATATTTT.

The chain is built from TRBV15 and TRBJ2-2; D remains unclear. CDR3 size: 14 residues. Trimming removed 1 base at V and 5 bases at J, with 8 bases between. The germline gives CDR1 LNHNV, CDR2 YYDKDF (reference sequence). CDR3: CATSRVGVTGELFF. In DNA form, the CDR3 reads TGTGCCACCAGCAGAGTTGGGGTTACCGGGGAGCTGTTTTTT.

In this sample, this clonotype turned up many times. V usage is TRBV12-3 or TRBV12-4 and J usage is TRBJ1-1, with TRBD1 as a possible D gene (5 bases). The CDR3 runs 13 residues. V was clipped by 6 bases and J by 3 bases, with 11 bases between them. CDR3 bases: TGTGCCAGCAGGGGGGTAGGGTACACTGAAGCTTTCTTT. It translates to CASRGVGYTEAFF.

This clonotype was counted ten times or more. This sequence joins TRBV29-1 and TRBJ1-4; D is unclear. Germline CDR1 SQVTM, CDR2 ANQGSEA. Trimming pared 7 bases from V and 7 bases from J, leaving 16 bases between. The CDR3 is made up of 13 amino acids. For the CDR3, the DNA is TGCAGCGCCGCACCCAAACAAGGTGAAAAACTGTTTTTT. Amino acids: CSAAPKQGEKLFF. Based on the CDR3 plus reference TRBV29-1 and TRBJ1-4, the full variable domain is SAVISQKPSRDICQRGTSLTIQCQVDSQVTMMFWYRQQPGQSLTLIATANQGSEATYESGFVIDKFPISRPNLTFSTLTVSNMSPEDSSIYLCSAAPKQGEKLFFGSGTQLSVL.

This clonotype was counted many times. The chain carries TRBV15 and TRBJ2-7; 9 bases agree with TRBD1. The CDR3 length is 16 residues. Germline loops: CDR1 LNHNV, CDR2 YYDKDF (reference sequence). V shed 0 bases and J 3 bases; nucleotides not matched to a gene: 6. DNA for the CDR3: TGTGCCACCAGCAGAGATATTGGGACAGGGTTCTACGAGCAGTACTTC. Protein sequence: CATSRDIGTGFYEQYF.

A word on this clonotype: One base away lies a much larger clone, so this may be a sequencing read error. The chain couples TRBV9 to TRBJ2-2, with TRBD1 as a possible D gene (6 bases). Germline V CDR1 and CDR2: SGDLS, YYNGEE. The CDR3 consists of 15 residues. As DNA, the CDR3 is TGTGCCAGCAGCGCTACAGGGATGAGCACCGGGGAGCAGTTTTTT. Its protein is CASSATGMSTGEQFF.

This chain joins TRBV15 and TRBJ2-7, with D perhaps given as TRBD1 or TRBD2 (5 bases each). Germline V lookup: CDR1 LNHNV, CDR2 YYDKDF (reference sequence). CDR3 length: 15 amino acids. Trimming left V 4 bases short and J 5 bases short, with 18 bases between. The CDR3 reads CATSMDRGTRDEQYF. Here the CDR3 DNA reads TGTGCCACCAGCATGGACCGGGGAACCAGGGACGAGCAGTACTTC.

This clonotype was observed a handful of times. V is TRBV7-2 and J is TRBJ1-2; D possibly corresponds to TRBD1 (6 bases). V was cut by 3 bases and J by 8 bases, with 10 bases left in between. The CDR3 consists of 12 residues. Germline CDR1 is SGHTA and CDR2 is FQGNSA. The CDR3 coding sequence is TGTGCCAGCAGCTTTTTAGGGGGAGGCTACACCTTC. Translating it yields CASSFLGGGYTF.

The rearrangement uses TRBV29-1 and TRBJ2-5; no clear D gene. Germline V gene sequence: CDR1 SQVTM, CDR2 ANQGSEA. The CDR3 length is 11 residues. The V end was cut by 4 bases, the J end by 5 bases, with 8 bases between. The CDR3: CSVGTQETQYF. The CDR3 DNA reads as TGCAGCGTTGGGACCCAGGAGACCCAGTACTTC.

This clonotype was detected many times. This sequence joins TRBV5-6 and TRBJ2-5; D gene ambiguous. Germline V CDR1 and CDR2: SGHDT, YYEEEE. This CDR3 has 13 amino acids. Between the trimmed V and J ends, which lost 6 bases and 2 bases, there was a span of 11 bases. CDR3 in DNA: TGTGCCAGCAAATTTGGACGACAAGAGACCCAGTACTTC. This gives the protein CASKFGRQETQYF.

This clonotype was picked up many times. The V and J genes are TRBV7-9 and TRBJ1-1; possible D gene TRBD1, 5 bases. V lost 3 bases to trimming and J lost 1 base, with 12 bases between them. This CDR3 has 15 residues. CDR1 is SEHNR and CDR2 is FQNEAQ in the germline V gene (reference sequence). CDR3 sequence: CASSFRVTGNTEAFF. In nucleotides, the CDR3 is TGTGCCAGCAGCTTCAGGGTCACTGGGAACACTGAAGCTTTCTTT.

The sample holds a few counts of this clonotype. The chain uses TRBV30 and TRBJ1-2; D not resolved. This CDR3 comprises 12 residues. From germline, CDR1 is GTSNPN and CDR2 SVGIG (reference sequence). V was shortened by 2 bases and J by 2 bases, with 6 bases between the two germline ends. The CDR3: CAWSRRNYGYTF. CDR3 DNA: TGTGCCTGGAGTAGACGGAACTATGGCTACACCTTC.

This clonotype was picked up many times. CDR3 amino acids: CASSYDLSYEQYF. CDR3 DNA sequence: TGTGCCAGCAGCTACGACCTCTCCTACGAGCAGTACTTC. The chain has TRBV11-3 and TRBJ2-7; D remains ambiguous. Germline V lookup: CDR1 SGHNT, CDR2 YENEEA. The CDR3 length is 13 residues. V was pared by 4 bases and J by 0 bases, with 7 bases between.